This T cell receptor beta chain appears in the sequencing data of a study of T cell responses to AZD1222 COVID-19 vaccine. TCRdb's table, derived via immunoSEQ multiplex PCR, lists solely in-frame clones and lacks some. The sample consists of 100,000 to 150,000 clones, over 90% of them appearing once. This receptor was taken from an adult in good health. The specimen was peripheral blood, collected on day 0 of AZD1222 vaccination.

The CDR3 is CASSPQANQPQHF. CDR3 in DNA: TGTGCCAGCAGCCCCCAGGCAAATCAGCCCCAGCATTTT. This chain joins TRBV3-1 (or the pseudogene TRBV3-2) and TRBJ1-5; D gene ambiguous. This CDR3 contains 13 residues. CDR1 is LGHDT and CDR2 is YNNKEL in the germline V gene (reference sequence). The V end lost 4 bases, the J end lost 4 bases, and 8 bases lay between the germline ends.